What follows are 21 T cell receptor beta chains derived from one specimen sequenced in a study of cytomegalovirus exposure and HLA in healthy donors. The PCR ran on 60 Vbeta and 13 Jbeta primers. Assay used: immunoSEQ multiplex PCR; TCRdb lists only in-frame clones, some missing. This sample has about 130,000 clones, with around 80% found just once. The sample consisted of PBMCs. These receptor sequences come from a woman aged 45-65 years in good health and CMV-seronegative.

J is TRBJ1-1 and V is TRBV5-5; D possibly corresponds to TRBD1 (5 bases). Deletions cut 1 base from V and 4 bases from J, with 17 bases between. The germline V gene has CDR1 SGHKS and CDR2 YYEKEE (reference sequence). This CDR3 comprises 16 residues. CDR3 DNA: TGTGCCAGCAGCTTGCTGCCGGGGGAGGTGGGCACTGAAGCTTTCTTT. Amino acids: CASSLLPGEVGTEAFF.

The gene calls are TRBV18 and TRBJ1-3, with 7 bases matching TRBD1. This CDR3 spans 16 amino acids. Germline V gives CDR1 KGHSH, CDR2 LQKENI. J lost 3 bases, V lost 3 bases, and 8 bases had no gene match. The CDR3 region is CASSPQRTGLGNTIYF. The CDR3 coding sequence is TGTGCCAGCTCACCTCAGAGGACAGGACTTGGAAACACCATATATTTT.

The V gene is TRBV1, the J gene TRBJ2-7; the D call in the table, TRBD1, was not verified against the DNA. TRBV1 is annotated as a pseudogene. This CDR3 comprises 16 residues. The CDR3 region is CTSSPHRPPPYYEQYV. CDR3 nucleotides: TGCACCAGCAGCCCGCACAGGCCTCCCCCCTACTACGAGCAGTACGTC.

V gene TRBV2 combines with J gene TRBJ2-7, with 10 bases lining up with TRBD2. CDR3 size: 14 residues. From germline, CDR1 is SNHLY and CDR2 FYNNEI. Trimming at V came to 6 bases and at J to 3 bases, leaving 5 bases not matched to a gene. CDR3 protein: CASRVAGGVYEQYF. The CDR3 DNA reads as TGTGCCAGCAGGGTAGCGGGAGGAGTCTACGAGCAGTACTTC. The variable domain in full, completed from reference TRBV2 and TRBJ2-7, reads EPEVTQTPSHQVTQMGQEVILRCVPISNHLYFYWYRQILGQKVEFLVSFYNNEISEKSEIFDDQFSVERPDGSNFTLKIRSTKLEDSAMYFCASRVAGGVYEQYFGPGTRLTVT.

The rearrangement joins TRBV7-2 to TRBJ1-1; the D is unclear. This CDR3 is 13 amino acids long. V lost 4 bases and J lost 2, with 8 bases in between. CDR1 and CDR2 from the germline V gene are SGHTA and FQGNSA. Written as DNA, the CDR3 is TGTGCCAGCAGCTCGAGGGTTAACACTGAAGCTTTCTTT. Its protein is CASSSRVNTEAFF.

This clone has a handful of counts. The chain uses TRBV4-2 and TRBJ2-1; 10 bases are shared with TRBD2. J lost 4 bases, V lost 4 bases, and 25 bases had no gene match. CDR1 and CDR2 (germline): LGHNA, YNFKEQ. The CDR3 contains 22 residues. DNA for the CDR3: TGTGCCAGCAGCCTCCAGTGGGTTGGACAGATGAAGCGGGAGGGCTCATACAATGAGCAGTTCTTC. This gives the protein CASSLQWVGQMKREGSYNEQFF.

V and J are TRBV7-6 and TRBJ2-7, with 8 bases fitting TRBD1. The CDR3 loop spans 15 amino acids. Germline CDR1 reads SGHVS; CDR2 reads FNYEAQ. V was pared by 5 bases and J by 1 base, with 7 bases of the junction left unmatched. Here the CDR3 DNA reads TGTGCCAGCAGCGGCCGACAGGGGTTGTCCTACGAGCAGTACTTC. It codes for CASSGRQGLSYEQYF.

The chain recombines TRBV29-1 with TRBJ1-1; TRBD1 agrees at 7 bases. Germline V gene data show CDR1 as SQVTM and CDR2 as ANQGSEA. The V and J ends lost 4 bases and 7 bases, in that order; junction bases with no gene match: 3. The CDR3 has 11 residues. The CDR3 nucleotides are TGCAGCGTTGTGGGGGACAGTGAAGCTTTCTTT. Amino acids: CSVVGDSEAFF.

Only a few counts were recorded for this clone. The chain combines TRBV9 with TRBJ2-7, with 10 positions matching TRBD2. The CDR3 consists of 15 residues. V gave up 3 bases and J gave up 2 bases; unmatched junction bases: 5. The V gene's germline CDR1 is SGDLS and CDR2 YYNGEE. The CDR3 reads CASSAIAGGAYEQYF. The CDR3 coding sequence is TGTGCCAGCAGCGCAATAGCGGGAGGAGCCTACGAGCAGTACTTC.

The V and J genes are TRBV2 and TRBJ1-5, with TRBD1 matching over 11 bases. CDR3 length: 15 amino acids. J was trimmed by 4 bases and V by 8 bases; bases with no gene match: 7. CDR1 is SNHLY and CDR2 is FYNNEI in the germline V gene. CDR3 bases: TGTGCCAGCTCTCCCGGGACAGGGGGGAATCAGCCCCAGCATTTT. This sequence encodes CASSPGTGGNQPQHF.

The chain recombines TRBV5-1 with TRBJ2-2; a possible D gene is TRBD1 (6 bases). The germline V gene encodes CDR1 SGHRS and CDR2 YFSETQ. The CDR3 is made up of 16 amino acids. Deletions cut 4 bases from V and 0 bases from J, with 13 bases between. The CDR3 bases are TGCGCCAGCAGCCCACAGGGACGAACGAACACCGGGGAGCTGTTTTTT. It specifies CASSPQGRTNTGELFF.

The chain has TRBV2 and TRBJ1-4; maybe TRBD1 (6 bases). The germline V and J ends were trimmed by 6 bases and 5 bases, with 10 bases remaining between them. Per the germline V gene, CDR1 is SNHLY and CDR2 is FYNNEI. The CDR3 is 13 residues long. CDR3 protein: CASREGGNEKLFF. Here the CDR3 DNA reads TGTGCCAGCAGGGAGGGGGGGAATGAAAAACTGTTTTTT. Full variable domain (outside the CDR3, taken from reference TRBV2 and TRBJ1-4): EPEVTQTPSHQVTQMGQEVILRCVPISNHLYFYWYRQILGQKVEFLVSFYNNEISEKSEIFDDQFSVERPDGSNFTLKIRSTKLEDSAMYFCASREGGNEKLFFGSGTQLSVL.

CDR3 residues: CASALDSGREQYF. The CDR3 bases are TGTGCTAGTGCCCTCGATAGCGGGAGGGAGCAGTACTTC. This chain uses TRBV12-5 with TRBJ2-7; 10 nucleotides agree with TRBD2. CDR1 is LGHNT, CDR2 FRNRAP, per germline. The CDR3 contains 13 residues. Unmatched junction bases numbered 7, after V lost 7 bases and J lost 7 bases.

This clone was seen more than once but under ten times. This chain joins TRBV29-1 and TRBJ2-7; 7 bases map to TRBD2. V was clipped by 0 bases and J by 4 bases; unmatched bases: 3. Germline CDR1 SQVTM, CDR2 ANQGSEA. CDR3 length: 13 amino acids. The CDR3 loop reads CSVEDQAGYEQYF. The CDR3 DNA reads TGCAGCGTTGAAGATCAAGCGGGATACGAGCAGTACTTC.

This clone came up a few times. The V call is TRBV11-3, the J call TRBJ1-2; D gene ambiguous. The CDR3 covers 13 residues. The V gene lost 1 base and the J gene lost 2 bases, with 5 bases spanning the gap. Germline V lookup: CDR1 SGHNT, CDR2 YENEEA. CDR3 in amino acids: CASSLGRNYGYTF. The CDR3 DNA follows: TGTGCCAGCAGCTTAGGCAGGAACTATGGCTACACCTTC.

CDR3 region: CASSYRFTQYF. The CDR3 bases are TGTGCCAGCAGCTACCGGTTTACGCAGTATTTT. The chain joins TRBV21-1 to TRBJ2-3; TRBD2 is taken as the D call from the table, unchecked against the DNA. TRBV21-1 is termed a pseudogene. The CDR3 is 11 residues long.

The rearrangement links TRBV11-2 to TRBJ1-1, with D unresolved. The germline V gene has CDR1 SGHAT and CDR2 FQNNGV. Trimming removed 4 bases from V and 11 bases from J, with 14 bases in between. There are 12 residues in the CDR3. CDR3: CASSSFRERAFF. CDR3 nucleotides: TGTGCCAGCAGCTCTTTCCGGGAACGGGCTTTCTTT. The full variable domain, its missing parts supplied by reference TRBV11-2 and TRBJ1-1, is EAGVAQSPRYKIIEKRQSVAFWCNPISGHATLYWYQQILGQGPKLLIQFQNNGVVDDSQLPKDRFSAERLKGVDSTLKIQPAKLEDSAVYLCASSSFRERAFFGQGTRLTVV.

As for this clone: The sample has other DNA sequences that encode this CDR3 too. The chain recombines TRBV27 with TRBJ2-2; 7 nucleotides align to TRBD2. The CDR3 sequence is 16 residues long. J was trimmed by 1 base and V by 3 bases; bases with no gene match: 5. In germline, CDR1 is MNHEY, CDR2 SMNVEV (reference sequence). CDR3 in amino acids: CASSFRLAENTGELFF. For the CDR3, the DNA is TGTGCCAGCAGTTTCCGGCTAGCGGAGAACACCGGGGAGCTGTTTTTT.

The gene calls are TRBV7-8 and TRBJ1-1, with D possibly being TRBD1 (6 bases). Germline loops: CDR1 SGHVS, CDR2 FQNEAQ. V gave up 5 bases and J gave up 7 bases, with 14 bases separating them. There are 13 residues in the CDR3. The CDR3 DNA reads as TGTGCCAGCAGCGTACAGGGAATGAGTGAAGCTTTCTTT. Its translation is CASSVQGMSEAFF.

This sequence joins TRBV7-2 and TRBJ2-3; D is possibly TRBD2 (6 bases). V was pared by 5 bases and J by 5 bases, with 14 bases between. The germline V gene has CDR1 SGHTA and CDR2 FQGNSA. The CDR3 extends over 14 amino acids. CDR3 coding DNA: TGTGCCAGCAGCCTGGCGGCCGGGGGAGATACGCAGTATTTT. Its protein product is CASSLAAGGDTQYF.

The chain couples TRBV6-1 to TRBJ1-4; D might be TRBD1 (6 bases). The CDR3 runs to 15 residues. In germline, CDR1 is MNHNS, CDR2 SASEGT. V was pared by 4 bases and J by 5 bases, with 14 bases between. CDR3 DNA sequence: TGTGCCAGCAGTGCCGGATCAGGGGAAAATGAAAAACTGTTTTTT. Its protein is CASSAGSGENEKLFF.